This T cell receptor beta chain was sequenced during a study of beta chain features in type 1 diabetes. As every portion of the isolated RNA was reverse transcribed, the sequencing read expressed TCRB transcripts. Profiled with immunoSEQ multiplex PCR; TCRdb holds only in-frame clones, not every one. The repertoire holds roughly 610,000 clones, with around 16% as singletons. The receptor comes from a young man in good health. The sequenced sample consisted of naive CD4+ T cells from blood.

The CDR3 nucleotides are TGTGCCAGCAGTTCTACAGAGTTTAGCTATGGCTACACCTTC. Its protein product is CASSSTEFSYGYTF. This rearrangement joins TRBV6-5 to TRBJ1-2; D unclear. The CDR3 is 14 amino acids. Germline assignment: CDR1 MNHEY and CDR2 SVGAGI. V dropped 4 bases and J dropped 4 bases, with 13 bases sitting between them.